This TCR beta chain was recorded in a study of cytomegalovirus exposure and HLA in healthy donors (TCRdb year 2017). Describing the broader study: An earlier analysis of more than 550 of the donors reported around 280 Gb of sequence data and around 100 million unique TCR beta sequences obtained from around 190 million T cells. An early release covering approximately 600 HLA-typed donors comprised 250 to 350 gigabases of sequencing data and roughly 85 million unique TCR sequences. Of the approximately 370 genotyped donors, roughly 80% were placed in the genetic ancestry cluster associated with self-reported Caucasian donors. The study aimed to test whether signatures of past pathogen exposure could be identified by cataloging public T cell receptors. Using immunosequencing, the study profiled T cell repertoires from some 670 subjects and related those repertoires to cytomegalovirus serostatus. A separate validation cohort of over 95 different subjects was used in addition to the roughly 720-subject first cohort. High-throughput TCR immunosequencing, statistical association of individual TCRs with disease status, and machine learning were combined to predict cytomegalovirus infection status. In a later analysis, previously published TCR beta repertoires from 600 to 850 donors were re-analyzed and high-resolution HLA genotyping was added so that TCR occurrence patterns could be studied. In the later analysis, no new phenotypic data were used to find candidate immune exposures; instead, reliance was placed on TCR beta sequences and their occurrence across donors. An earlier analysis of some 500 of the donors used high-throughput TCR beta sequencing to judge whether each TCR beta V gene segment behaved as functional or pseudogenic. Donor age, sex, ethnicity and CMV serostatus were compiled alongside the repertoire data. In a later genetic analysis, genome-wide SNP genotypes for about 55% of the roughly 670 donors were used, and that subset was treated as a discovery cohort. Every repertoire in the discovery cohort had been generated on one and the same sequencing platform. Class I and class II HLA loci were covered by the typing at four-digit resolution. Typing coverage varied by locus: about 620-630 donors for A, B, C, DRB1 and DQB1; approximately 500 for DQA1; approximately 570 for DPA1; 400 to 480 for DPB1. A handful of DR-DQ haplotypes were handled as single units for association and clustering because linkage in the cohort was strong. On average, about 200,000 unique TCR beta nucleotide sequences were sequenced per donor among 398 genotyped donors of the cohort, with roughly 18% of those sequences being non-productive.

To prepare the library, the immunoSEQ multiplex PCR assay was applied. For the multiplex PCR, a mixture combining 60 forward primers for TCR Vbeta segments and 13 reverse primers for TCR Jbeta segments was used. The CDR3 region of rearranged TCR beta genes was amplified from genomic DNA with a multiplex PCR assay. The Illumina HiSeq System was used to sequence the amplified TCR beta libraries as 87-base-pair reads. On the authors' methods: A later analysis tallied tens of millions of unique TCR beta chains across the 666 repertoires, and 10 million to 11 million of those chains were shared by two or more donors. To remove PCR and sequencing errors, raw reads were error-corrected and collapsed into unique sequences using a nearest-neighbor algorithm that merged closely related sequences. Alignment of CDR3 sequences to IMGT reference sequences was used to assign V, D and J gene segments. For a sequence to be retained, a match of at least six nucleotides to both a V gene segment and a J gene segment was required. Rearrangements were classified as productive when the CDR3 lacked stop codons and remained in frame with V and J, and all other rearrangements were classified as non-productive. Following IMGT convention, CDR3 was defined as the stretch from the second conserved V-encoded cysteine up to the conserved J-encoded phenylalanine. Sequences without an unambiguous match to a single V gene segment were excluded from the earlier analysis of 587 of the donors. An earlier analysis of fewer than 750 of the donors classified V segments as functional when productive rearrangements were above 56.7% and as segregating when the standard deviation between donors was above 5%. A statistical classification framework was built to diagnose cytomegalovirus status from the catalog of TCR beta chain sequences. In a later analysis, V and J genes were assigned by comparing TCR nucleotide sequences against IMGT/GENE-DB human TR gene sequences. Using the TCRdist pipeline, a later analysis assigned CDR3 sequences along with most-parsimonious VDJ recombination scenarios. In a later analysis, every TCR beta chain was defined by the combination of its CDR3 amino acid sequence and its V-gene family, and reads without a unique V-gene family were dropped. In a later analysis, 550 to 650 highly shared, low-generation-probability nucleotide sequences were removed to address suspected cross-contamination and a sequencing artifact. A later analysis calculated a clonal expansion index for each public chain from normalized within-repertoire ranks of inferred template counts. Generation probabilities in a later analysis came from a VDJ recombination model fitted to out-of-frame rearrangements, and those results were checked against IGoR. Hypergeometric tests were used in a later analysis to score TCR-TCR, TCR-HLA and TCR-CMV co-occurrence, with a repertoire-size bias correction applied to the TCR pairs. A later analysis estimated false discovery rates by permuting HLA or CMV assignments 20 times. In a later analysis, co-occurring TCRs were grouped using DBSCAN, with TCRdist sequence similarity added in when clustering inside HLA-allele-positive subsets. Co-occurrence clustering excluded repertoires with fewer than 30,000 or more than 120,000 public chains, plus five with anomalous nucleotide sharing. The source is immuneACCESS, and TCRdb retained only in-frame sequences with V and J called. Part of the clones is not carried over; for the studies checked, unresolved V genes explain less than half of this, and the remainder is unexplained. V and J calls and clone size are those listed in that table; D and trimming were worked out from the DNA. In this sample the table shows about 220,000 clones, roughly 82% of which occur a single time. About 6.1% of the sample comes from the top ten.

CDR1 and CDR2, per the germline V gene, are KGHSH and LQKENI. Germline trimming amounts to 2 bases on V and 0 bases on J, with 9 as the count of junction bases outside the gene matches. The CDR3 starts with the cysteine, ends with the phenylalanine, and has 19 residues. Only the CDR3 portion is preserved as DNA: 57 bases, with reading frame beginning at the first base. This clone was recorded only once. Its antigen has not been determined. Base qualities are not provided; no much larger clone lies one nucleotide away. The cohort was made up of around 720 healthy bone marrow donors. All cohort members were sampled while nominally healthy, although unrecorded immune exposures were likely present. The donor tested CMV seropositive and was one of the 289 seropositive cohort members. A peripheral blood sample was collected from each donor, and TCR beta sequencing was performed on peripheral blood mononuclear cells. The Qiagen DNeasy Blood Extraction Kit was used to extract genomic DNA from the blood cell samples.

Results the study describes overall, beyond this receptor: The sequencing pipeline was judged likely to have produced a cluster of highly shared sequence variants as a technical artifact. Roughly uniform sequencing depth across donors was assumed in presence/absence analyses, although this assumption may not hold. A later analysis reported that several top co-occurrence clusters appeared linked to parvovirus B19, influenza, CMV and Epstein-Barr virus. According to a later analysis, TCR association rates differed among HLA loci, with DRB1 alleles showing the most associated TCRs and HLA-C alleles showing the fewest. Because the 87-base-pair reads could not distinguish some IMGT-functional V segments, including TRBV6-2 and TRBV6-3, those segments were excluded. Correlated functional status among segregating V segments might reflect linkage disequilibrium, but an unknown experimental factor could not be ruled out. An earlier analysis of approximately 500 of the donors showed that most TCR beta V segments appeared in productive rearrangements either about 90% or about 30% of the time, which broadly matched IMGT annotations. The study listed 164 TCR beta chains as associated with cytomegalovirus. Compared with the 666-donor mean, donors in an Asian-associated ancestry cluster had fewer N-insertions in productive TCRs, according to a later genetic analysis. Most TCR sequences were seen in very few donors, while some public TCRs were found in many individuals. In a later analysis, HLA-associated TCR beta chains showed more clonal expansion and lower generation probabilities than non-associated chains that were equally common. In a later analysis, over 15,000 TCR beta sequences were associated with specific HLA alleles at a false discovery rate of 0.05. According to a later analysis, most CMV-associated TCR beta chains appeared to be HLA-restricted, and the HLA associations seemed to be driven largely by CMV exposure. The authors suggested that the approach could potentially be extended to other disease states and immunological phenotypes. Assigning TCR associations to individual alleles was difficult when HLA alleles, especially DR and DQ, strongly co-occurred. A further reported finding was that TCR beta sequences accurately predicted the HLA-A and HLA-B alleles for most subjects in the first cohort. In vitro tests confirmed that a few of the cytomegalovirus-associated TCR beta chains recognize cytomegalovirus antigens. A later genetic analysis associated a missense DCLRE1C variant with V-gene and J-gene trimming of TCR beta chains, and an independent cohort replicated the association. The only immune exposure information available for the cohort was CMV serostatus. Because counts were too low, 15 to 20 rarely observed V segments, including chromosome 9 orphons, were excluded from the earlier analysis of around 640 of the donors. Only TCR beta chains were sequenced in this cohort, and the absence of alpha or paired-chain data limited detectable features. Because some donors lacked HLA typing at each locus, the association tests relied only on the typed subset. In both the original and validation cohorts, the classifier was reported to diagnose cytomegalovirus status with high specificity and sensitivity.

This clonotype originated in a man aged 35-49 years in good health and CMV-seropositive. The sequence is built from TRBV18 and TRBJ2-2, with TRBD2 identical over 10 junction bases. Sequencing used PBMCs. The nucleotide sequence reads as follows: TGTGCCAGCTCACCATCCCTAGCGGGAGTGTCCGCGAACACCGGGGAGCTGTTTTTT. It encodes CASSPSLAGVSANTGELFF.